This TCR beta chain was sequenced during a study of CD8 T cells in ankylosing spondylitis. TCRdb re-analysed the 5' RACE reads in MiXCR, keeping a single row per CDR3 protein. This table has about 750,000 distinct CDR3 sequences, around 19% appearing once. This clonotype was counted a few times. Its antigen is as yet unknown. V dropped 5 bases and J dropped 7 bases, with 15 bases sitting between them. Germline CDR1 SEHNR, CDR2 FQNEAQ (reference sequence). The CDR3 is 14 residues long. Regarding the study as a whole: A TCR beta motif made of about eight highly homologous variants seemed typical of ankylosing spondylitis blood.

The sequence came from a male donor with ankylosing spondylitis. Specimen: blood, either unsorted or a sorted T cell fraction (not recorded which). J is TRBJ1-5 and V is TRBV7-9, with D possibly matching TRBD1 (6 bases). The CDR3 DNA reads as TGTGCCAGCAGCCCATCAGGGGAGGGACAGCCCCAGCATTTT. Translated, it gives CASSPSGEGQPQHF.